The sequence of this T cell receptor (beta chain) was determined in a study of blood T cell repertoires in COVID-19. For the study at large: Nucleic acid was either cDNA or gDNA, and it came from T cells, B-cell-depleted T cells, or PBMCs.

The CDR3 sequence is 11 residues long. The germline V and J ends were trimmed by 3 bases and 10 bases, with 12 bases remaining between them. Germline values: CDR1 DFQATT, CDR2 SNEGSKA (reference sequence). Profiled with immunoSEQ multiplex PCR; TCRdb holds only in-frame clones, not every one. The profile shows more than 250,000 clones, around 89% of them singletons. Material for sequencing was peripheral blood. The source is a woman aged 45-65 years with COVID-19, enrolled during active disease. The chain carries TRBV20-1 and TRBJ1-2, with a possible D match to TRBD1 (5 bases). The CDR3: CSASSQGPYTF. The CDR3 coding sequence is TGCAGTGCTAGTTCGCAGGGCCCCTACACCTTC.